The rows below give T cell receptor beta chains drawn from one sample of a study of control samples from healthy donors and cancer patients. Assay: immunoSEQ multiplex PCR; the TCRdb copy retains only in-frame clones and omits some. The table lists tens of thousands of clones, roughly 86% of them singletons. Material for sequencing was blood. The source is a man in his forties or fifties in good health. The CDR3 runs from the conserved cysteine through the conserved F or W. A D gene is named only where the DNA matches it firmly. Clone size appears in some rows only: once, few, many, or a class for an expanded clone.

DNA	CDR3	D	V	size	J
TGTGCCACCAGTGGTCACCGGGACAACTATGGCTACACCTTC	CATSGHRDNYGYTF	-	TRBV24-1	few	TRBJ1-2
TGTGCCAGCAGCGTACGGGACAGGGGCTATGGCTACACCTTC	CASSVRDRGYGYTF	TRBD1	TRBV5-5	-	TRBJ1-2
TGTGCCAGCAGCCAAGATTTATCGCTACCTTACAATGAGCAGTTCTTC	CASSQDLSLPYNEQFF	-	TRBV3-1/TRBV3-2	-	TRBJ2-1
TGCAGCGTTGAATCTCCTGGCTACACCTTC	CSVESPGYTF	-	TRBV29-1	-	TRBJ1-2
TGCGCCAGCAGCCTCCTTGGAGCGGGGGCCAGCTCCTACAATGAGCAGTTCTTC	CASSLLGAGASSYNEQFF	TRBD2	TRBV4-3	-	TRBJ2-1
TGCGCCAGCAGCTTGGCAGGGGGCGCACTGGATGGCTACACCTTC	CASSLAGGALDGYTF	TRBD1	TRBV5-1	-	TRBJ1-2
TGTGCCAGCCGCCCAGAGGCTAACTATGGCTACACCTTC	CASRPEANYGYTF	-	TRBV6-2/TRBV6-3	-	TRBJ1-2
TGTGCCAGCAGCTTGGACAGGGGAGATTCACCCCTCCACTTT	CASSLDRGDSPLHF	TRBD1	TRBV5-6	-	TRBJ1-6
TGCAGCGTTGATAAAGAGGCGGGAGATACGCAGTATTTT	CSVDKEAGDTQYF	-	TRBV29-1	-	TRBJ2-3
TGTGCTAGTGGTCCCGACGGGAGAGGTGAGCAGTTCTTC	CASGPDGRGEQFF	-	TRBV12-5	-	TRBJ2-1
TGTGCCAGCAGTTACTCGAGGGGGTCCGGGGAGCTGTTTTTT	CASSYSRGSGELFF	-	TRBV6-2/TRBV6-3	-	TRBJ2-2
TGCGCCAGCAGCCCTCAGAGGACAGGGGGAGTGCAGCCCCAGCATTTT	CASSPQRTGGVQPQHF	TRBD1	TRBV4-3	-	TRBJ1-5
TGTGCCATCAGTGAGCTTCACTTGGGCACTGAAGCTTTCTTT	CAISELHLGTEAFF	-	TRBV10-3	-	TRBJ1-1
TGTGCCAGCAGCTTGGCCGTAACCAAAAACATTCAGTACTTC	CASSLAVTKNIQYF	-	TRBV5-6	-	TRBJ2-4
TGTGCCAGCAGCCAAGACTTGGGGACTGGAAACACCATATATTTT	CASSQDLGTGNTIYF	-	TRBV3-1/TRBV3-2	-	TRBJ1-3
TGTGCCAGCAGCGGAGGGACCAACTCGAGGACCGGGGAGCTGTTTTTT	CASSGGTNSRTGELFF	-	TRBV5-8	-	TRBJ2-2
TGTGCCTGGAGCTCGGACAGGGTCATCGCGCCCCAGCATTTT	CAWSSDRVIAPQHF	TRBD1	TRBV30	-	TRBJ1-5
TGTGCCAGCAAAGTAGAACTCTCCTACAATGAGCAGTTCTTC	CASKVELSYNEQFF	-	TRBV2	-	TRBJ2-1
TGTGCCAGCAGCTCTGGAGACTCCTACGAGCAGTACTTC	CASSSGDSYEQYF	-	TRBV11-3	-	TRBJ2-7
TGTGCCAGCAGCCAAGAAAGTGGCCTAGCGTGGGAGACCCAGTACTTC	CASSQESGLAWETQYF	-	TRBV4-2	-	TRBJ2-5
TGCGCCAGCAGCTTGTTACCCAGGGACAATAATTCACCCCTCCACTTT	CASSLLPRDNNSPLHF	-	TRBV5-1	-	TRBJ1-6
TGCGCCAGCAGTGACCCTAGCGGGGGTGGCCTCGGTGAGCAGTTCTTC	CASSDPSGGGLGEQFF	TRBD2	TRBV10-2	few	TRBJ2-1
TGTGCCAGTAGTGCACCCAACAGGGGGATAGATGGCTACACCTTC	CASSAPNRGIDGYTF	TRBD1	TRBV19	-	TRBJ1-2
TGCGCCAGCACCTCCCCAGTGATTCGCTCCTACAATGAGCAGTTCTTC	CASTSPVIRSYNEQFF	-	TRBV23-1	-	TRBJ2-1
TGTGCCAGCTCACCATATCAGGGACCTAACTATGGCTACACCTTC	CASSPYQGPNYGYTF	-	TRBV18	once	TRBJ1-2
TGCGCCAGCAGCTTGGGACCCCAAGCGGGAGGGGGGGATGAGCAGTTCTTC	CASSLGPQAGGGDEQFF	TRBD2	TRBV5-1	-	TRBJ2-1
TGTGCCAGCACCCCCGACAGGGGGGACACCGGGGAGCTGTTTTTT	CASTPDRGDTGELFF	TRBD1	TRBV27	-	TRBJ2-2
TGTGCCAGCAGTATGAATGAAAAACTGTTTTTT	CASSMNEKLFF	-	TRBV7-8	-	TRBJ1-4
TGTGCCAGCAGCCGGGAGACCCAGTACTTC	CASSRETQYF	-	TRBV3-1/TRBV3-2	-	TRBJ2-5
TGTGCCAGCAGTTCGGACAGGGGACCCTCTGGGGCCAACGTCCTGACTTTC	CASSSDRGPSGANVLTF	TRBD1	TRBV28	-	TRBJ2-6
TGTGCCAGCAGCTTAATAGACCTCGGCTATGGCTACACCTTC	CASSLIDLGYGYTF	-	TRBV11-2	-	TRBJ1-2
TGCGCCAGCGGGGGGGCCCTTTCCGGGGCCAACGTCCTGACTTTC	CASGGALSGANVLTF	-	TRBV10-2	-	TRBJ2-6
TGTGCCAGCAGGGACAGGACAACTAATGAAAAACTGTTTTTT	CASRDRTTNEKLFF	TRBD1	TRBV2	-	TRBJ1-4
TGTGCCAGCAGTTACCAGGGGGTTAATTGGAATCAGCCCCAGCATTTT	CASSYQGVNWNQPQHF	TRBD1	TRBV6-2/TRBV6-3	-	TRBJ1-5
TGTGCCAGCAGCGTAGGCACGGGGGCGGGAACTGAAGCTTTCTTT	CASSVGTGAGTEAFF	-	TRBV9	-	TRBJ1-1
TGCGCCAGCAGCTCCGGGACTCACCAAGAGACCCAGTACTTC	CASSSGTHQETQYF	-	TRBV5-1	-	TRBJ2-5
TGTGCCAGCAGCCCCCTCGGGACTGAAGCTTTCTTT	CASSPLGTEAFF	-	TRBV6-2/TRBV6-3	few	TRBJ1-1
TGTGCCAGCAGTTACGAGGCAGGCGACAACTATGGCTACACCTTC	CASSYEAGDNYGYTF	-	TRBV6-2/TRBV6-3	once	TRBJ1-2
TGTGCCAGCAGCTTGGGAGGGAATAGAGCCAAAAACATTCAGTACTTC	CASSLGGNRAKNIQYF	TRBD2	TRBV13	-	TRBJ2-4
TGCGCCAGCGAGAACACCGGGGAGCTGTTTTTT	CASENTGELFF	-	TRBV10-2	-	TRBJ2-2
TGTGCCAGCAGCGTAGACCCCGGGACAGGGGTTTCACCCCTCCACTTT	CASSVDPGTGVSPLHF	TRBD1	TRBV9	-	TRBJ1-6